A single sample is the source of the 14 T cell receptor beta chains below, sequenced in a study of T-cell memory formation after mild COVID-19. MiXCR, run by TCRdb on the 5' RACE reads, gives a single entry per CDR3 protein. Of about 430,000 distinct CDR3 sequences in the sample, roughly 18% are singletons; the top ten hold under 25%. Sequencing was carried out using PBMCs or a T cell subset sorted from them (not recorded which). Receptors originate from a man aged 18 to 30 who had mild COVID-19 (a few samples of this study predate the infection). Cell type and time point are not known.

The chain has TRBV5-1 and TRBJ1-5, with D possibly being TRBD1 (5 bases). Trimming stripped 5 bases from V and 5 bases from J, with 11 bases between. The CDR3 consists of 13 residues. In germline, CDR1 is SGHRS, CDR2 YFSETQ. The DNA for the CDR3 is TGCGCCAGCAGGGAGGGGCTCGATCAGCCCCAGCATTTT. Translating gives CASREGLDQPQHF.

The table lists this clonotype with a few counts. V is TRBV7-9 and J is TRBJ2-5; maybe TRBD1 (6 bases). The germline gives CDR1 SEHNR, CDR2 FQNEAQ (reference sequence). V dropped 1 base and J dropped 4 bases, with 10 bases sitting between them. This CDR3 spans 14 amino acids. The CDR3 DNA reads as TGTGCCAGCAGCTTAGAGGCAGGGGCAGAGACCCAGTACTTC. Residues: CASSLEAGAETQYF.

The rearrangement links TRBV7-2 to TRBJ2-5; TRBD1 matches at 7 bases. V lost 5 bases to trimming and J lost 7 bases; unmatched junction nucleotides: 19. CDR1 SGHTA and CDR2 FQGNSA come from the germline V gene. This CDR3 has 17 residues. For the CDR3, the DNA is TGTGCCAGCAGCCTAGGGGGCAGGGGCTTGGCTTCGAGGACCCAGTACTTC. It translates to CASSLGGRGLASRTQYF.

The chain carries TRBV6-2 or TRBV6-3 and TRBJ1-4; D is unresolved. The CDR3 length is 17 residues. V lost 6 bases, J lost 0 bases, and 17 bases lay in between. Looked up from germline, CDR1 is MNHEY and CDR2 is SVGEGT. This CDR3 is CASSLLALGATNEKLFF. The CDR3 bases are TGTGCCAGCAGCCTCCTGGCCCTGGGAGCAACTAATGAAAAACTGTTTTTT.

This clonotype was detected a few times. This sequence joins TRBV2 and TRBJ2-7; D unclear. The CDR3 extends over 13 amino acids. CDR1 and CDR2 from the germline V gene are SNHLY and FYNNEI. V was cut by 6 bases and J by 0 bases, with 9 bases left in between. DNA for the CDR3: TGTGCCAGCAGAGACCGACCCTCCTACGAGCAGTACTTC. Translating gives CASRDRPSYEQYF.

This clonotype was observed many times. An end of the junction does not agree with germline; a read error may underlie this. The CDR3 nucleotides are TGTGCCAGCAGCCAGGACCTATATGGCTACACCTTC. Its translation is CASSQDLYGYTF. The chain employs TRBV4-1 and TRBJ1-2; D remains unclear. This CDR3 is built from 12 residues. CDR1 MGHRA and CDR2 YSYEKL come from the germline V gene.

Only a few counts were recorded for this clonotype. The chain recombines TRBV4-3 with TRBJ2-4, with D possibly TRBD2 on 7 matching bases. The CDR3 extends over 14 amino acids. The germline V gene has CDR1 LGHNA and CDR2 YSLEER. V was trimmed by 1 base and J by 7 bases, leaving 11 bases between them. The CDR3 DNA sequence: TGCGCCAGCAGCCAAGGGAGGGGGGGGAACATTCAGTACTTC. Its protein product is CASSQGRGGNIQYF.

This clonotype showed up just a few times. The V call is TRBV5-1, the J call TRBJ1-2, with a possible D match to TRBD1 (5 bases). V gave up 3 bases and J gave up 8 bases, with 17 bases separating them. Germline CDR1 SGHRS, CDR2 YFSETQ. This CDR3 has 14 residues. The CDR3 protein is CASSSLSGGDGYTF. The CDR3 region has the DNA TGCGCCAGCAGCTCCCTGTCGGGGGGAGACGGCTACACCTTC.

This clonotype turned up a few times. In nucleotides, the CDR3 is TGTGCCATCAGTTACCGGGGGGTTGGAGATACGCAGTATTTT. It yields the protein CAISYRGVGDTQYF. The chain carries TRBV10-3 and TRBJ2-3; the match to TRBD2 covers 7 bases. Germline CDR1 is ENHRY and CDR2 is SYGVKD. With V trimmed by 5 bases and J by 5 bases, 7 bases remained unmatched. The CDR3 is 14 amino acids.

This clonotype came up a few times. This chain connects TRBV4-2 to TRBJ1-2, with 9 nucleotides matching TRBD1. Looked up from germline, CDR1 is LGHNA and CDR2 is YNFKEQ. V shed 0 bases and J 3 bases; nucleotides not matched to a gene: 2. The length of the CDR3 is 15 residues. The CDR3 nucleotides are TGTGCCAGCAGCCAAGACCGGGACAGGGACTATGGCTACACCTTC. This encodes CASSQDRDRDYGYTF.

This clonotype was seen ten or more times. The CDR3 spells CSARIAGAYQETQYF. The CDR3 nucleotides are TGCAGTGCTAGAATAGCGGGGGCGTACCAAGAGACCCAGTACTTC. This rearrangement joins TRBV20-1 to TRBJ2-5; TRBD2 aligns across 9 bases. Unmatched junction bases numbered 4, after V lost 2 bases and J lost 0 bases. Germline CDR1 DFQATT, CDR2 SNEGSKA (reference sequence). The CDR3 runs 15 residues.

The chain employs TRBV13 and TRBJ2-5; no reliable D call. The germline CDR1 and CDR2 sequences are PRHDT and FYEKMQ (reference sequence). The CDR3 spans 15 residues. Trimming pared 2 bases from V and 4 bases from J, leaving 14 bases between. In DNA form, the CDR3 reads TGTGCCAGCAGCTTAACGCAGGAAGGGCGAGAGACCCAGTACTTC. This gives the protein CASSLTQEGRETQYF.

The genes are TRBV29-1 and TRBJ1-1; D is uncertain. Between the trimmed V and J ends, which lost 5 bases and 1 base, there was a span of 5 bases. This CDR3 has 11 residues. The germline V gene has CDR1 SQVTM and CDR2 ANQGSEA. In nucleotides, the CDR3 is TGCAGCGTTCGTTGGAACACTGAAGCTTTCTTT. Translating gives CSVRWNTEAFF.

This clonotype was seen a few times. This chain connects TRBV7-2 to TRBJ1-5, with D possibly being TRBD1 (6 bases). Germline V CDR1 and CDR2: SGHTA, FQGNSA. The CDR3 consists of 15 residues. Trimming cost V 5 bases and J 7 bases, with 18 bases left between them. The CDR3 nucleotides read TGTGCCAGCAGCAGAGGGGGGTCGGGGAACCAGCCCCAGCATTTT. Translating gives CASSRGGSGNQPQHF.